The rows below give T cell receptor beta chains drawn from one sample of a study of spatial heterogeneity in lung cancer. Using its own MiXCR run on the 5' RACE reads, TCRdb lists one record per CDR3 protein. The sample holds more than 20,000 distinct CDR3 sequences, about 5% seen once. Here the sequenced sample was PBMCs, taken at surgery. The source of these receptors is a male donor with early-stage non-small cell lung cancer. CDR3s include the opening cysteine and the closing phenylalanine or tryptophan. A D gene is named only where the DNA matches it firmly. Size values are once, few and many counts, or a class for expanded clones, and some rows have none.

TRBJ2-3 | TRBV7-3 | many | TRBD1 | CASSLVGGSGTDTQYF | TGTGCCAGCAGCTTAGTAGGGGGCAGCGGCACAGATACGCAGTATTTT
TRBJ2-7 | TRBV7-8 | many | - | CASSLALEYEQYF | TGTGCCAGCAGCTTAGCCCTGGAGTACGAGCAGTACTTC
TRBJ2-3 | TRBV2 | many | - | CASTKEGGDFTDTQYF | TGTGCCAGCACCAAAGAGGGCGGGGACTTCACAGATACGCAGTATTTT
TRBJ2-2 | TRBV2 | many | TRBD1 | CASSWDRVENTGELFF | TGTGCCAGCAGCTGGGACAGGGTAGAGAACACCGGGGAGCTGTTTTTT
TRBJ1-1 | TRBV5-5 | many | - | CASSLGWGTEAFF | TGTGCCAGCAGCTTGGGCTGGGGCACTGAAGCTTTCTTT
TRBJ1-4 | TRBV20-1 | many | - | CSALWNEKLFF | TGCAGTGCCCTGTGGAATGAAAAACTGTTTTTT
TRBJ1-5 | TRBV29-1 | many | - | CSVAADSNQPQHF | TGCAGCGTTGCAGCAGATAGCAATCAGCCCCAGCATTTT
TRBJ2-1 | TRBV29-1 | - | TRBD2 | CSVVVGGRPTNEQFF | TGCAGCGTAGTAGTAGGCGGGAGACCCACCAATGAGCAGTTCTTC
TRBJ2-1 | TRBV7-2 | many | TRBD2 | CASRMSLAGGYDEQFF | TGTGCCAGCAGGATGTCCCTAGCGGGAGGTTACGATGAGCAGTTCTTC
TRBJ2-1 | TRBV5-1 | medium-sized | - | CASSLIQNNEQFF | TGCGCCAGCAGCTTAATACAGAACAATGAGCAGTTCTTC
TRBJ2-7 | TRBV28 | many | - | CASSKAGEQYF | TGTGCCAGCTCTAAGGCGGGGGAGCAGTACTTC
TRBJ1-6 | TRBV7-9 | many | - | CASTHGRENSPLHF | TGTGCCAGCACTCATGGACGGGAGAATTCACCCCTCCACTTT
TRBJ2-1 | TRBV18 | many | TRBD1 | CASSPGQGINEQFF | TGTGCCAGCTCACCGGGACAGGGAATCAATGAGCAGTTCTTC
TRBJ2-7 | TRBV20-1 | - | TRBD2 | CSSRTSGGAGYEQYF | TGCAGTTCACGGACTAGCGGGGGGGCAGGTTACGAGCAGTACTTC
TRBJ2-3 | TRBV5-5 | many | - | CASSFRAEGTDTQYF | TGTGCCAGCAGCTTTAGGGCAGAGGGGACAGATACGCAGTATTTT
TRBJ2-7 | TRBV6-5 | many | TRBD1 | CASSRDRDLYEQYF | TGTGCCAGCAGTAGAGACAGGGACCTCTACGAGCAGTACTTC
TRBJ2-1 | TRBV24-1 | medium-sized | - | CATSDSGRGDNEQFF | TGTGCCACCAGTGATTCGGGCAGGGGGGACAATGAGCAGTTCTTC
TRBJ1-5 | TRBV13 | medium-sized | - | CASSSRLNNQPQHF | TGTGCCAGCAGCTCGCGACTTAATAATCAGCCCCAGCATTTT
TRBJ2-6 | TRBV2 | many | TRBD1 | CATTGTGLTGANVLTF | TGTGCCACCACCGGGACAGGGCTAACTGGGGCCAACGTCCTGACTTTC
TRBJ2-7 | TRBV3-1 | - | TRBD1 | CASSPRTGRSYEQYF | TGTGCCAGCAGCCCGAGGACAGGGAGAAGCTACGAGCAGTACTTC
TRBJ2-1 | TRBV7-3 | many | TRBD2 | CASSLVAGEKKFF | TGTGCCAGCAGCTTAGTAGCGGGGGAGAAGAAATTCTTC
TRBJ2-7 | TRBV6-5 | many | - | CASSPQGGIIYEQYF | TGTGCCAGCAGTCCCCAGGGGGGAATCATCTACGAGCAGTACTTC
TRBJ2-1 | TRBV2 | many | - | CASSPPGDNEQFF | TGTGCCAGCAGCCCCCCGGGAGACAATGAGCAGTTCTTC
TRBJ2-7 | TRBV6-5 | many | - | CASSPRDGAYEQYF | TGTGCCAGCAGTCCCCGGGACGGAGCCTACGAGCAGTACTTC
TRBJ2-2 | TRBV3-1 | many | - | CASSHSTGELFF | TGTGCCAGCAGCCATTCAACCGGGGAGCTGTTTTTT
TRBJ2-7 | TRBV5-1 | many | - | CASKPGPSYEQYF | TGCGCCAGCAAGCCAGGTCCCTCCTACGAGCAGTACTTC
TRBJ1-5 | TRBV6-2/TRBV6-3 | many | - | CASSPTVNQPQHF | TGTGCCAGCAGTCCTACAGTCAATCAGCCCCAGCATTTT
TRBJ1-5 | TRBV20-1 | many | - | CSARAPPPGYHNNQPQHF | TGCAGTGCTAGAGCACCTCCTCCGGGTTATCACAACAATCAGCCCCAGCATTTT
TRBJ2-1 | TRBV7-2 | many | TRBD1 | CASRGTGWVEQFF | TGTGCCAGCAGAGGGACAGGGTGGGTTGAGCAGTTCTTC
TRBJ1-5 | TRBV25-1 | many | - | CASSWGNQPQHF | TGTGCCAGCAGTTGGGGCAATCAGCCCCAGCATTTT
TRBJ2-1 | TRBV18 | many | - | CASSPPWAESSYNEQFF | TGTGCCAGCTCACCCCCCTGGGCGGAAAGCTCCTACAATGAGCAGTTCTTC
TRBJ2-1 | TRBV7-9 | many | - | CASITTGETYNEQFF | TGTGCCAGCATCACGACCGGGGAAACCTACAATGAGCAGTTCTTC
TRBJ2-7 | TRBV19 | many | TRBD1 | CASRPAGGEQYF | TGTGCCAGTAGGCCTGCAGGGGGCGAGCAGTACTTC
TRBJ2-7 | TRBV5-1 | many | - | CASSLGAGPSSYEQYF | TGCGCCAGCAGCCTGGGGGCAGGGCCTAGCTCCTACGAGCAGTACTTC